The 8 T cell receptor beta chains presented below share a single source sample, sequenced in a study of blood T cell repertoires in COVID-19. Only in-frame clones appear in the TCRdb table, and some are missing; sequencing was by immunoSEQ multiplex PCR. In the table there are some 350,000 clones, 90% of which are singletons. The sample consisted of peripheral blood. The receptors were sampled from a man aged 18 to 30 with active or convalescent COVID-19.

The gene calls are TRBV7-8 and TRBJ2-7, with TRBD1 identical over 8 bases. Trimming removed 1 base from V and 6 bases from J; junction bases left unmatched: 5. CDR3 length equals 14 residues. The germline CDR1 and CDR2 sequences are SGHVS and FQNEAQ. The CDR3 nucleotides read TGTGCCAGCAGCTTAGGGACAGGGTCCGGCGAGCAGTACTTC. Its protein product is CASSLGTGSGEQYF.

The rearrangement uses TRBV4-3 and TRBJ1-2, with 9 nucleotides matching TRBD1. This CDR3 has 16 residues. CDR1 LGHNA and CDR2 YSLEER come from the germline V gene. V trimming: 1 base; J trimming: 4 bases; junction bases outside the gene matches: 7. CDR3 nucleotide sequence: TGCGCCAGCAGCCAAGTGTTCCAGGGACAGGGCTATGGCTACACCTTC. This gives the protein CASSQVFQGQGYGYTF.

The CDR3 DNA reads TGTGCCAGCAGCCTGACAGGGTATGGCAATCAGCCCCAGCATTTT. Encoded protein: CASSLTGYGNQPQHF. The chain couples TRBV3-1 (or the pseudogene TRBV3-2) to TRBJ1-5, with 7 bases matching TRBD1. CDR3 size: 15 residues. J lost 2 bases, V lost 4 bases, and 5 bases had no gene match. Germline V lookup: CDR1 LGHDT, CDR2 YNNKEL (reference sequence).

The CDR3 sequence: CASSTPGGTRELFF. CDR3 DNA sequence: TGTGCCAGTAGTACCCCGGGAGGAACCCGGGAGCTGTTTTTT. The chain has TRBV19 and TRBJ2-2; TRBD2 agrees at 7 bases. Germline CDR1 reads LNHDA; CDR2 reads SQIVND (reference sequence). J lost 9 bases, V lost 4 bases, and 8 bases had no gene match. The CDR3 totals 14 residues.

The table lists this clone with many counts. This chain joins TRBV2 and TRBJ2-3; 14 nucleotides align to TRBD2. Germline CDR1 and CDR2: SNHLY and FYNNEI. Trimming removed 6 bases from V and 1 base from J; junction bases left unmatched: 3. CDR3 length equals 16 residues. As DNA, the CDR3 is TGTGCCAGCAGACCGGGACTAGCGGGGGGCACAGATACGCAGTATTTT. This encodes CASRPGLAGGTDTQYF.

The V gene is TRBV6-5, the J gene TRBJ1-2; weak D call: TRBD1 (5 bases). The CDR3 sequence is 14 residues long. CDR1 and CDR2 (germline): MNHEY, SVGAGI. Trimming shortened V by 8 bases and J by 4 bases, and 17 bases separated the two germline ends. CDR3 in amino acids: CASGRGSTLYGYTF. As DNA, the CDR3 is TGTGCCAGCGGGAGGGGATCTACCCTCTATGGCTACACCTTC.

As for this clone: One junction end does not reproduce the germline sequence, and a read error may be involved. CDR3 sequence reads: CASSPRGQGSHEQYF. As DNA, the CDR3 is TGTGCCAGCAGTCCACGCGGACAGGGCTCCCACGAGCAGTACTTC. The chain recombines TRBV28 with TRBJ2-7, with 8 nucleotides matching TRBD1. The CDR3 totals 15 residues. Germline assignment: CDR1 MDHEN and CDR2 SYDVKM.

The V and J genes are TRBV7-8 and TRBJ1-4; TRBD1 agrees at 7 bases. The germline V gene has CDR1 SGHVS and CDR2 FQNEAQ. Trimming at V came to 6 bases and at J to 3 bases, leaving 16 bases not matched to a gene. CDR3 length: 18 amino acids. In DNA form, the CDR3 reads TGTGCCAGCAGTTTTCGGAAACCGGGACAGAGGGCTAATGAAAAACTGTTTTTT. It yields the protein CASSFRKPGQRANEKLFF. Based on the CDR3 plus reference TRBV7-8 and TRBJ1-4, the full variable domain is GAGVSQSPRYKVAKRGQDVALRCDPISGHVSLFWYQQALGQGPEFLTYFQNEAQLDKSGLPSDRFFAERPEGSVSTLKIQRTQQEDSAVYLCASSFRKPGQRANEKLFFGSGTQLSVL.